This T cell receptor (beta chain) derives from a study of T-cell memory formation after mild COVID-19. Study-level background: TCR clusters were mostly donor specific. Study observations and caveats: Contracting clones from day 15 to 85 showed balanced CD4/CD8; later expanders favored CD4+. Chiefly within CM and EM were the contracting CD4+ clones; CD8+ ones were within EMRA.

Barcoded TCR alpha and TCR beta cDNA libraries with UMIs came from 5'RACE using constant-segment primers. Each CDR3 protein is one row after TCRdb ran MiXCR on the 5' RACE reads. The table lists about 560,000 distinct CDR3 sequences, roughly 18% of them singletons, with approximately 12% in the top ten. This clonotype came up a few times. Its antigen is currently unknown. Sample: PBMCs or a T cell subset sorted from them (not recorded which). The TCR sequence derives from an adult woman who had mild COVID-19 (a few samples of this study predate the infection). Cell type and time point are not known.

The CDR3 DNA follows: TGCAGTGCTAGAGATCCCATTAGCGGGAGGACCTACGAGCAGTACTTC. Residues: CSARDPISGRTYEQYF. The chain combines TRBV20-1 with TRBJ2-7; TRBD2 matches 10 bases. The CDR3 loop spans 16 amino acids. Trimming removed 0 bases from V and 2 bases from J; junction bases left unmatched: 7. CDR1 DFQATT and CDR2 SNEGSKA come from the germline V gene (reference sequence).